This T cell receptor (beta chain) appears in the sequencing data of a study of PD-1 blockade in classical Hodgkin lymphoma. Remarks on this clone: What it binds is not known.

Per germline, CDR1 SGHNT and CDR2 YENEEA. The CDR3 is made up of 15 amino acids. V was trimmed by 5 bases and J by 0 bases, leaving 14 bases between them. Generated by immunoSEQ multiplex PCR, the TCRdb table keeps only in-frame clones and is missing some. Seen here are nearly 100,000 clones, approximately 80% observed once, and the top ten hold 10% to 15%. Every one of the patients relapsed after autologous stem cell transplantation (brentuximab vedotin exposure was variable). Findings of the study overall: Relapsed/refractory patients reportedly had lower baseline diversity than newly diagnosed patients. Those starting nivolumab under 1 year post-ASCT were excluded.

The sequence was collected from a human donor with classical Hodgkin lymphoma. The V gene is TRBV11-3, the J gene TRBJ2-7, with D maybe TRBD2 (5 bases). Material: peripheral blood mononuclear cells (PBMCs), obtained at baseline. DNA of the CDR3: TGTGCCAGCAGCCCCGGTGGACTTACCTCCTACGAGCAGTACTTC. This sequence encodes CASSPGGLTSYEQYF.